The source of this T cell receptor (beta chain) is a study of T cells in Graves' hyperthyroidism and ophthalmopathy (dated by TCRdb to the late 2010s). At the level of the whole study: Peripheral blood samples were taken at initial diagnosis, before any treatment was given. In several Graves' hyperthyroidism patients, the study also compared T-cell repertoires from thyroid tissue with T-cell repertoires from blood. Whether ophthalmopathy could be predicted prospectively was tested in an independent validation cohort made up of 18 to 20 hyperthyroidism patients plus 17 patients who later progressed to ophthalmopathy. The 95 to 100 discovery patients were divided at random into training and test sets in a 7:3 ratio. The paper reports TCR Vbeta CDR3 sequencing of 130 to 150 peripheral blood samples: around 45 ophthalmopathy, over 70 hyperthyroidism and approximately 17 progressor patients. To identify distinguishing TCR V-J signatures, a discovery cohort of 95 to 100 patients was used, comprising 43 with Graves' ophthalmopathy and roughly 60 with stable Graves' hyperthyroidism. Following sampling, methimazole starting at 30 mg daily was given to hyperthyroidism patients, and high-dose intravenous methylprednisolone was given to ophthalmopathy patients.

Stable Graves' hyperthyroidism was defined as the absence of progression to ophthalmopathy over 18 months of follow-up. Hyperthyroidism patients were aged 18 to 65 years and newly diagnosed, with disease duration of less than 2 months. The study excluded patients with uncontrolled infections, other autoimmune diseases, pregnancy or lactation. Diagnoses were established on the basis of clinical symptoms, serum thyroxine and TRAb, thyroid ultrasound, and orbital computed tomography. PBMCs were separated from 8 to 10 ml of fresh peripheral blood using Ficoll-Paque density gradient centrifugation. Total RNA was extracted with Trizol reagent, and quality was checked on an Agilent 2100 Bioanalyzer. The CDR3 sequence holds 15 residues, the cysteine and phenylalanine included. The kept DNA is CDR3 alone, 45 bases in frame from the first base. V drops 5 bases and J drops 3 bases, leaving 17 bases in between. CDR1 SNHLY and CDR2 FYNNEI are derived from the germline V gene.

Of note for this clonotype: Its specific antigen is unknown. No much larger clone is present one base from it, and per-base qualities are unavailable.

The TCR beta CDR3 regions were amplified from RNA transcripts. A first-round RT-PCR of the TCR CDR3 used the HTBI primer set with the Qiagen OneStep RT-PCR kit. A second multiplex PCR round built the libraries, followed by size selection and purification. Paired-end sequencing of the libraries was performed with 100 bp reads on an Illumina HiSeq2000. The source study handled its data this way. SOAPnuke was used to process the raw data, with reads discarded if the reads contained adapters or uncalled bases, had a mean Phred below 15, or lacked an exact constant-primer or identifier match. High-quality paired reads were merged using COPE v1.2.5, and each unique nucleotide sequence was defined as a clonotype. MiTCR v1.1 was used to align clonotypes to the IMGT TRBV, TRBD and TRBJ reference segments. Only V-J combinations with frequency above 0.0001, covering 99.2% of repertoires, were analysed. A TCS score was defined as the ratio between F50 (clonal expansion) and ExV (chaos), using BLOSUM62-based TCRdist between CDR3 peptides within each V-J. Welch's t-statistics and random forest reduced 514 V-J features to roughly 13, which were used in a naive Bayes classifier (R e1071). The similarity between thyroid and blood repertoires was quantified using the Morisita-Horn index. The raw public data were reprocessed by TCRdb itself: fastp quality trimming at Q25, MiXCR clonotype calling, in-frame beta chains only. Rows are unified per CDR3 protein, each entry keeping the most common DNA and genes. TCRdb, not the authors, supplied the V and J calls. The sample yields hundreds of thousands of distinct CDR3 sequences; 35% to 40% were counted once. The ten top clones hold approximately 10% of the sample.

Study-wide findings and limitations: Most expanded thyroid clonotypes (frequency above 0.001) were also detected in blood, suggesting blood repertoires may reflect thyroid immune responses. Sample size was not statistically predetermined, and blinding of investigators to group allocation was not performed. A model built on a 13 V-J signature distinguished ophthalmopathy from stable hyperthyroidism, reaching around 87% sensitivity and under 84% specificity in cross-validation and 80%/75% in testing. During validation, the model predicted progression to ophthalmopathy a median of approximately 6.5 months ahead of onset, with just under 71% sensitivity and 72.22% specificity.

The sequence derives from a man younger than 35 with Graves' hyperthyroidism. The V and J genes are TRBV2 and TRBJ2-7; a tentative D match to TRBD1 spans 6 bases. Sequencing used blood. The bases read TGTGCCAGCAGTCCCACAGGGTCAGCCTACTACGAGCAGTACTTC. Its protein reads: CASSPTGSAYYEQYF.